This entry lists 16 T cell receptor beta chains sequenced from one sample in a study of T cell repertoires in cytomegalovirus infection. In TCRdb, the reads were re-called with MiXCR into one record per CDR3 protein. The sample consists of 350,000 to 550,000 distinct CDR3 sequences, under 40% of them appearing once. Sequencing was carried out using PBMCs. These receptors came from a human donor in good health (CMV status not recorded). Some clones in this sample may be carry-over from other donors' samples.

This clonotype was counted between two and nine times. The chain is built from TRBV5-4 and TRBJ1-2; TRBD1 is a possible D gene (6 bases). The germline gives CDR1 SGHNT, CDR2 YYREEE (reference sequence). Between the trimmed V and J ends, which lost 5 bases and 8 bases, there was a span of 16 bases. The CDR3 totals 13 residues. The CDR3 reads CASRQWGAGGYTF. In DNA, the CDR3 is TGTGCCAGCAGACAGTGGGGGGCTGGGGGCTACACCTTC.

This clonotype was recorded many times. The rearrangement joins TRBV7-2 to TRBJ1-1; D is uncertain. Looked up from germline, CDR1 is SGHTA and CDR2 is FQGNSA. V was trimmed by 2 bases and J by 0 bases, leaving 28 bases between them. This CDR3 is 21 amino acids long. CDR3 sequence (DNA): TGTGCCAGCAGCTTATACTGGGTCCTTGCTGAGGCAGACGGGTTGAACACTGAAGCTTTCTTT. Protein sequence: CASSLYWVLAEADGLNTEAFF. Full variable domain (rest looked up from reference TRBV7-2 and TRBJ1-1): GAGVSQSPSNKVTEKGKDVELRCDPISGHTALYWYRQSLGQGLEFLIYFQGNSAPDKSGLPSDRFSAERTGGSVSTLTIQRTQQEDSAVYLCASSLYWVLAEADGLNTEAFFGQGTRLTVV.

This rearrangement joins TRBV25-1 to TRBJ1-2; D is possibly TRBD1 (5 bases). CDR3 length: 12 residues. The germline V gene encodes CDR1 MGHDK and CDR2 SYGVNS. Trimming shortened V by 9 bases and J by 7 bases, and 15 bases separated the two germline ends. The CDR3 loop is CASSTGVGGYTF. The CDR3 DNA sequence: TGTGCCAGTAGCACAGGAGTAGGTGGCTACACCTTC.

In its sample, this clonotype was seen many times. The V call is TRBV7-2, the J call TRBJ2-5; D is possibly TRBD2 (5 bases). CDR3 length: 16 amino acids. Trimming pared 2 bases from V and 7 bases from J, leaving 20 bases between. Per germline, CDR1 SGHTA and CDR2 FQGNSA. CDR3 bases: TGTGCCAGCAGCTTATCCGGCCGATCTTCTCGGGGGACCCAGTACTTC. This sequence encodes CASSLSGRSSRGTQYF.

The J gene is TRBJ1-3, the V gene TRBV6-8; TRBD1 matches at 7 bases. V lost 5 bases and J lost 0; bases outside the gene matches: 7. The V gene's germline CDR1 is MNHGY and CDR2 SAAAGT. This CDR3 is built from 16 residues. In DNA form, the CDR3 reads TGTGCCAGCAGTACCAGACAGGGAGTCTCTGGAAACACCATATATTTT. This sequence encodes CASSTRQGVSGNTIYF.

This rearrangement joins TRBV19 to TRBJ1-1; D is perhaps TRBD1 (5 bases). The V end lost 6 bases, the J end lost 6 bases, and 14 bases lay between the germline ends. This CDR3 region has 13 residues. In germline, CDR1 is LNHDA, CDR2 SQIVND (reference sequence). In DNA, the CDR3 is TGTGCCAGTAGAAGCTTGACAGCGGCTGAAGCTTTCTTT. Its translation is CASRSLTAAEAFF.

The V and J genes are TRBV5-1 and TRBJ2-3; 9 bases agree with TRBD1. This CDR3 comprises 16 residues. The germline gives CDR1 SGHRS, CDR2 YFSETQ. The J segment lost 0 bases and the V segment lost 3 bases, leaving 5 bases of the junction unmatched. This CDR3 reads CASSYNRGPSTDTQYF. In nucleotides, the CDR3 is TGCGCCAGCAGCTATAACAGGGGGCCTAGCACAGATACGCAGTATTTT. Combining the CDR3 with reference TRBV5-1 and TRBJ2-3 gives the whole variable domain KAGVTQTPRYLIKTRGQQVTLSCSPISGHRSVSWYQQTPGQGLQFLFEYFSETQRNKGNFPGRFSGRQFSNSRSEMNVSTLELGDSALYLCASSYNRGPSTDTQYFGPGTRLTVL.

The CDR3 sequence: CASSPVAPRSYEQYF. The DNA for the CDR3 is TGTGCCAGCAGCCCCGTGGCGCCCCGCTCCTACGAGCAGTACTTC. This chain uses TRBV27 with TRBJ2-7; D is ambiguous. The CDR3 has 15 amino acids. The ends were cut back, 6 bases at V and 0 bases at J, with 15 bases in the middle. The germline CDR1 and CDR2 sequences are MNHEY and SMNVEV (reference sequence).

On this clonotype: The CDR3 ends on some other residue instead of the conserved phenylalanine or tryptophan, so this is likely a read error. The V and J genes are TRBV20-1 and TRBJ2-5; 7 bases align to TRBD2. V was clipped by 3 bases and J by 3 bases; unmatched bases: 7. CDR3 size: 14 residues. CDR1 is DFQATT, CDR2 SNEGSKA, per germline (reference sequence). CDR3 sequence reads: CSARKGLPKETQYL. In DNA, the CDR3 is TGCAGTGCTAGGAAGGGACTACCCAAAGAGACCCAGTACTTG.

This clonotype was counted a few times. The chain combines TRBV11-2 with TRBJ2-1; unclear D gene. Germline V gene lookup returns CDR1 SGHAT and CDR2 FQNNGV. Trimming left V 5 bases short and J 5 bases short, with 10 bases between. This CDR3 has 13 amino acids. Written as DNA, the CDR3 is TGTGCCAGCAGCATAAAGGGAAACAATGAGCAGTTCTTC. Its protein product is CASSIKGNNEQFF. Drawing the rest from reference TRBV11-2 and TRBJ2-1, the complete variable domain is EAGVAQSPRYKIIEKRQSVAFWCNPISGHATLYWYQQILGQGPKLLIQFQNNGVVDDSQLPKDRFSAERLKGVDSTLKIQPAKLEDSAVYLCASSIKGNNEQFFGPGTRLTVL.

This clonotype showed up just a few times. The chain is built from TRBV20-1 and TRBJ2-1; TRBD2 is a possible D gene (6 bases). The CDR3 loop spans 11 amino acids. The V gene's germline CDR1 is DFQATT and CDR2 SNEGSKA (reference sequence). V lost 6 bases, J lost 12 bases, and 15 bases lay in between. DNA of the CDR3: TGCAGTGCCATCTTCCGGGGAGGGCAGTTCTTC. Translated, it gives CSAIFRGGQFF.

The CDR3 bases are TGTGCCAGTGGTGGACAAGATGAGGCAGATACGCAGTATTTT. Encoded protein: CASGGQDEADTQYF. This rearrangement joins TRBV19 to TRBJ2-3; the D gene is possibly TRBD1 (5 bases). This CDR3 has 14 residues. V shed 8 bases and J shed 4 bases, with 16 bases lying between them. Germline V gene sequence: CDR1 LNHDA, CDR2 SQIVND (reference sequence).

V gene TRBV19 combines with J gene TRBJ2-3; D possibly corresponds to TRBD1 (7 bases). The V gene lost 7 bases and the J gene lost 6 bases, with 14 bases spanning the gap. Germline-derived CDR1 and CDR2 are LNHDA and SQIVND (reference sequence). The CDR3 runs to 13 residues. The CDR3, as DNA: TGTGCCAGTATTCCGGCAGGGGGGGATACGCAGTATTTT. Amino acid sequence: CASIPAGGDTQYF.

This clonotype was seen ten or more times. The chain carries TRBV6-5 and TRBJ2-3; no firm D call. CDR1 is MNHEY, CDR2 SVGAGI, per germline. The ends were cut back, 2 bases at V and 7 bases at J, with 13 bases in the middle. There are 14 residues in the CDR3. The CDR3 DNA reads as TGTGCCAGCAGTTACGACGAAGGTTTGAATACGCAGTATTTT. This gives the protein CASSYDEGLNTQYF.

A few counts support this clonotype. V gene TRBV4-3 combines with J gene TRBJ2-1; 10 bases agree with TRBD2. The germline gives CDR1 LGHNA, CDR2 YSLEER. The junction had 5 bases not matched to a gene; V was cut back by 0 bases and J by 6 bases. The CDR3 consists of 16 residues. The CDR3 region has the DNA TGCGCCAGCAGCCAAGACGGACTAGCGGCAATCAATGAGCAGTTCTTC. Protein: CASSQDGLAAINEQFF.

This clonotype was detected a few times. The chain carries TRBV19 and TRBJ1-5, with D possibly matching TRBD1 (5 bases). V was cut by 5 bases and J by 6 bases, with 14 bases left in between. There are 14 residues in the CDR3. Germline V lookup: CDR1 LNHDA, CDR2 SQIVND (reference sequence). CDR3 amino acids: CASSPERGIQPQHF. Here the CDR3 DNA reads TGTGCCAGTAGTCCTGAAAGGGGTATTCAGCCCCAGCATTTT. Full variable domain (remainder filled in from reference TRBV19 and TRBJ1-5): DGGITQSPKYLFRKEGQNVTLSCEQNLNHDAMYWYRQDPGQGLRLIYYSQIVNDFQKGDIAEGYSVSREKKESFPLTVTSAQKNPTAFYLCASSPERGIQPQHFGDGTRLSIL.